Below are 6 T cell receptor beta chains sequenced from a single sample in a study of cytomegalovirus exposure and HLA in healthy donors. TCRdb's copy holds only in-frame clones and misses some; the assay was immunoSEQ multiplex PCR. The sample has roughly 77,000 clones; roughly 94% are singletons. Sequences were obtained from PBMCs. The receptors originated from a woman younger than 30 in good health and CMV-seronegative.

The chain has TRBV2 and TRBJ2-5, with 7 positions matching TRBD1. V lost 1 base to trimming and J lost 5 bases; unmatched junction nucleotides: 7. Germline loops: CDR1 SNHLY, CDR2 FYNNEI. The CDR3 is made up of 15 amino acids. The CDR3 DNA sequence: TGTGCCAGCAGTGAAGGGCGACAGGGCGGGGAGACCCAGTACTTC. Amino acid sequence: CASSEGRQGGETQYF.

The CDR3 protein is CAWSVRGGWDQPQHF. In DNA, the CDR3 is TGTGCCTGGAGTGTACGCGGGGGGTGGGATCAGCCCCAGCATTTT. The J gene is TRBJ1-5, the V gene TRBV30, with TRBD1 as a possible D gene (5 bases). Germline CDR1 reads GTSNPN; CDR2 reads SVGIG (reference sequence). V was trimmed by 0 bases and J by 5 bases, leaving 14 bases between them. The CDR3 is 15 amino acids.

The rearrangement uses TRBV6-6 and TRBJ2-5; no clear D. Looked up from germline, CDR1 is MNHNY and CDR2 is SVGAGI (reference sequence). V lost 2 bases and J 5 bases, leaving 12 bases between the germline ends. The CDR3 length is 14 residues. The CDR3 DNA sequence: TGTGCCAGCAGTTACCCCGACGCGGTGGAGACCCAGTACTTC. Protein sequence: CASSYPDAVETQYF.

The chain couples TRBV27 to TRBJ2-7; TRBD2 might be the D (5 bases). The V end was cut by 0 bases, the J end by 4 bases, with 13 bases between. From germline, CDR1 is MNHEY and CDR2 SMNVEV (reference sequence). This CDR3 is built from 15 residues. DNA of the CDR3: TGTGCCAGCAGTTTATCAGGGAGAACCACGTACGAGCAGTACTTC. Amino acid sequence: CASSLSGRTTYEQYF.

The chain recombines TRBV5-1 with TRBJ1-1; D remains ambiguous. The CDR3 extends over 16 amino acids. V lost 0 bases to trimming and J lost 1 base, with 13 bases between them. The V gene's germline CDR1 is SGHRS and CDR2 YFSETQ. The DNA for the CDR3 is TGCGCCAGCAGCTTGGGACGGGGAATCGCGAACACTGAAGCTTTCTTT. Encoded protein: CASSLGRGIANTEAFF. The complete variable domain, with remaining parts taken from reference TRBV5-1 and TRBJ1-1, reads KAGVTQTPRYLIKTRGQQVTLSCSPISGHRSVSWYQQTPGQGLQFLFEYFSETQRNKGNFPGRFSGRQFSNSRSEMNVSTLELGDSALYLCASSLGRGIANTEAFFGQGTRLTVV.

The J gene is TRBJ2-5, the V gene TRBV7-9; no clear D gene. V was clipped by 1 base and J by 5 bases, with 11 bases between them. The CDR3 loop spans 14 amino acids. CDR1 and CDR2 from the germline V gene are SEHNR and FQNEAQ (reference sequence). The CDR3 coding sequence is TGTGCCAGCAGCTTAGAGACACCACGGGAGACCCAGTACTTC. The encoded protein is CASSLETPRETQYF.